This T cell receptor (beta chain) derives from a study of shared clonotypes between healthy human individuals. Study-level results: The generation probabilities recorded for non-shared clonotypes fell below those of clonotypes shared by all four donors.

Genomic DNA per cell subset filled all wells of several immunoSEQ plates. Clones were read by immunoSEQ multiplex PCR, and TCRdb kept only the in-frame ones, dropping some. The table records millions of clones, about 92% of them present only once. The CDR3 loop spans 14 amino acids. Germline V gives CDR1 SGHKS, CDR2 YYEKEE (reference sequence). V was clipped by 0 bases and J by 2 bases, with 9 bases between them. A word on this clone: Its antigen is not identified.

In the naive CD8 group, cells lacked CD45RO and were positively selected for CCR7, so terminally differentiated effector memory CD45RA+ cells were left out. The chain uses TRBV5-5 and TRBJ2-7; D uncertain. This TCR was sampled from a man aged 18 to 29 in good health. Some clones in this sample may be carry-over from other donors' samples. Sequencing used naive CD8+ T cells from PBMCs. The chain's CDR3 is CASSLEDGTYEQYF. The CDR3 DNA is TGTGCCAGCAGCTTGGAGGACGGTACCTACGAGCAGTACTTC. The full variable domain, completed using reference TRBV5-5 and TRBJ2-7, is DAGVTQSPTHLIKTRGQQVTLRCSPISGHKSVSWYQQVLGQGPQFIFQYYEKEERGRGNFPDRFSARQFPNYSSELNVNALLLGDSALYLCASSLEDGTYEQYFGPGTRLTVT.